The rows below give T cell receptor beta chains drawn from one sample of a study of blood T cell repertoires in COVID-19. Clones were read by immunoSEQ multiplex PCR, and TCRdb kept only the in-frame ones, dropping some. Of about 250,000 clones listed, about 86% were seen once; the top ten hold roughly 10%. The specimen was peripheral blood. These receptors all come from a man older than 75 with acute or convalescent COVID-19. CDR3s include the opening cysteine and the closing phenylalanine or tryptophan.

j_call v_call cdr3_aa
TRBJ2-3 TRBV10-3 CAISERSILADSTDTQYF
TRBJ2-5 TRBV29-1 CSVGQGRQETQYF
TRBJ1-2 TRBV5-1 CASSPDRGQSGYTF
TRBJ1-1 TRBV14 CASSRPGTNTEAFF
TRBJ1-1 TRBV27 CASSFEGRGTEAFF
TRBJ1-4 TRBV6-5 CASSYGGTTNEKLFF
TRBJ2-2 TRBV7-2 CASSLASLVGQGAGELFF
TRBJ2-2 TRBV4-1 CASSQLGQFANTGELFF
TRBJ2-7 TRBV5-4 CASSLERGRYEQYF
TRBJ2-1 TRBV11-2 CASSSPDEQFF
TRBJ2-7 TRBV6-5 CASRQGLTVYEQYF
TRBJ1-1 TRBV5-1 CASSWGQLNTEAFF
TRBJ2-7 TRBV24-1 CATSASGTGYEQYF
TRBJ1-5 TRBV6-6 CASSQRQTEPQHF
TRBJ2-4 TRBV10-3 CAISESSGRAAKNIQYF